This T cell receptor beta chain was documented in a study of immune evolution from preneoplasia to lung adenocarcinoma. Overall study context: HLA loss of heterozygosity: 5.5% to 8.5% AIS, about 15% MIA, about 35% ADC, none AAH.

The protocol was immunoSEQ multiplex PCR, while the TCRdb copy is restricted to in-frame clones and leaves out a portion. The sample includes 20,000 to 25,000 clones, about 79% of them seen just once. After pathologic assessment, macro-dissection selected premalignant or tumor cells for extraction. Regarding this clone: The target antigen is unknown.

The study's findings and limits: Clonality was highest in normal lung, lower in later-stage lesions apparently.

Trimming removed 2 bases from V and 2 bases from J; junction bases left unmatched: 1. Germline CDR1 and CDR2: SGHTA and FQGTGA. The CDR3 runs 15 residues. This chain uses TRBV7-3 with TRBJ2-3, with 10 bases aligning to TRBD2. The sequencing sample was made of FFPE invasive lung adenocarcinoma tissue. This clonotype was sampled from a person between 60 and 70 years old with lung adenocarcinoma. CDR3 amino acids: CASSLLAGATDTQYF. The CDR3 nucleotides read TGTGCCAGCAGCTTACTAGCGGGAGCCACAGATACGCAGTATTTT.